Reported below is one TCR beta chain. What it recognizes is unknown. This sample was taken from a study of blood T cells in healthy people across ages. Across the study: For every two T cells, template switching captured about one barcoded beta molecule. Findings of the study overall: Unsorted PBMC input precluded a conclusive naive versus antigen-experienced comparison. Aged donors had fewer naive CD4+ cells and lower diversity than long-lived donors.

V was shortened by 2 bases and J by 3 bases, with 7 bases between the two germline ends. Germline lookup yields CDR1 LGHDT and CDR2 YNNKEL (reference sequence). The CDR3 totals 13 residues. Sample-barcoded 5' priming and a J-beta primer mix drove a second PCR of 7 to 11 cycles. Per sample, CDR3-containing paired-end reads numbered at least 3 million. One entry per CDR3 protein results from TCRdb running MiXCR on the 5' RACE reads. Seen here are 950,000 to 1,200,000 distinct CDR3 sequences, less than 45% observed once, and the top ten hold about 12%. The sample was blood. The chain links TRBV3-1 to TRBJ1-1; unclear D gene. The clonotype originates from a man in his late teens or twenties in good health. The CDR3 DNA is TGTGCCAGCAGCCAAAAGGCGGACACTGAAGCTTTCTTT. Protein sequence: CASSQKADTEAFF.